Sequencing of this TCR beta chain was carried out in a study of response to subunit inactivated influenza vaccine. General study results and limits: A suggestion made by the authors is that each seasonal influenza vaccination recruits few new T cells.

Regarding this clonotype: Its antigen is as yet unknown.

V was clipped by 3 bases and J by 8 bases; unmatched bases: 8. From germline, CDR1 is DFQATT and CDR2 SNEGSKA (reference sequence). The CDR3 loop spans 15 amino acids. TCRdb re-analysed the RT-PCR reads in MiXCR, keeping a single row per CDR3 protein. The sample lists around 470,000 distinct CDR3 sequences, 7.2% occurring once. This sample comprised PBMCs from blood, obtained roughly 24 months after vaccination. V and J are TRBV20-1 and TRBJ2-1, with 12 bases fitting TRBD2. This TCR derives from a man between 50 and 69 years old who received an inactivated influenza vaccine. The CDR3 sequence: CSARPRLAGVYEQFF. CDR3 coding DNA: TGCAGTGCTAGGCCCAGACTAGCGGGGGTTTATGAGCAGTTCTTC.